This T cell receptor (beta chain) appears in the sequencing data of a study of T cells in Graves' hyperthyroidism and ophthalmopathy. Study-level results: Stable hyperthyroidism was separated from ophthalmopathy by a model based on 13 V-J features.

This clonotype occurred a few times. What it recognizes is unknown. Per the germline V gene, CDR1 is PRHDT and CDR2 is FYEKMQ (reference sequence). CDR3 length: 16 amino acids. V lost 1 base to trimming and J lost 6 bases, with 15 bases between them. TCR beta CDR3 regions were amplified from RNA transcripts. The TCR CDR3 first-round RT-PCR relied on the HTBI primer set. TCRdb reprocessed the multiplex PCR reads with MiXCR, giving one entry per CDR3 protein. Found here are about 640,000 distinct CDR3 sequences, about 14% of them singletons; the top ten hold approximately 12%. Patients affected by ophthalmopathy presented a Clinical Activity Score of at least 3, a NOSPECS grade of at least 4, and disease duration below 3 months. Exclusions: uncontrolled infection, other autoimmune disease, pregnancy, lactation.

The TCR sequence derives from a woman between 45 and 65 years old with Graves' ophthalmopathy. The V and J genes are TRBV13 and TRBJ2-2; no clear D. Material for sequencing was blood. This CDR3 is CASSLVWVGSPGELFF. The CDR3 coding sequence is TGTGCCAGCAGCTTAGTGTGGGTCGGGTCTCCCGGGGAGCTGTTTTTT.